This TCR beta chain was found in a study of early T cells in non-severe SARS-CoV-2 infection. Whole-study context: It was bulk RNA from unsorted whole blood that was sequenced, and the chains were unpaired.

Unique molecular identifiers were attached to individual cDNA molecules. TCRdb recomputed calls from the 5' RACE reads with MiXCR, one row per CDR3 protein. The table has some 76,000 distinct CDR3 sequences, 15% to 17% seen once. Germline assignment: CDR1 SNHLY and CDR2 FYNNEI. There are 14 residues in the CDR3. Trimming cost V 7 bases and J 6 bases; bases outside gene matches: 7. The study, taken as a whole, reports: VDJdb-based matching was biased toward anti-spike CD8 responses and missed private and CD4 specificities.

Only a few counts were recorded for this clonotype. Its target is unknown. This rearrangement joins TRBV2 to TRBJ1-4; 8 nucleotides match TRBD1. Sequenced input: whole blood. The receptor's source is an adult who was a healthcare worker with PCR-confirmed SARS-CoV-2 infection or an uninfected control (not recorded which). The CDR3 region is CASTPTGAYEKLFF. The CDR3 coding sequence is TGTGCCAGCACCCCGACAGGGGCTTATGAAAAACTGTTTTTT. The full variable domain, rest sourced from reference TRBV2 and TRBJ1-4, is EPEVTQTPSHQVTQMGQEVILRCVPISNHLYFYWYRQILGQKVEFLVSFYNNEISEKSEIFDDQFSVERPDGSNFTLKIRSTKLEDSAMYFCASTPTGAYEKLFFGSGTQLSVL.